These 27 T cell receptor beta chains were all obtained from the same sample, sequenced in a study of T cell responses to AZD1222 COVID-19 vaccine. Sequenced by immunoSEQ multiplex PCR; TCRdb stores in-frame clones only, minus some. The sample records approximately 180,000 clones, 70% to 90% being singletons. This specimen consisted of peripheral blood, obtained on day 0 of AZD1222 vaccination. The origin of the receptors is an adult in good health.

Only a few counts were recorded for this clone. This chain links TRBV14 with TRBJ1-5; D is perhaps TRBD1 (5 bases). V lost 0 bases to trimming and J lost 3 bases, with 12 bases between them. Germline values: CDR1 SGHDN, CDR2 FVKESK. This CDR3 has 16 amino acids. The DNA of the CDR3 is TGTGCCAGCAGCCAAGACTGGGTAGGGACCAATCAGCCCCAGCATTTT. Translating gives CASSQDWVGTNQPQHF.

The genes are TRBV20-1 and TRBJ1-1; D might be TRBD1 (6 bases). CDR3 length equals 12 residues. Germline lookup yields CDR1 DFQATT and CDR2 SNEGSKA (reference sequence). V lost 3 bases, J lost 8 bases, and 13 bases lay in between. The CDR3 protein is CSASTGSLEAFF. CDR3 nucleotides: TGCAGTGCTAGTACAGGGTCTCTCGAAGCTTTCTTT.

The rearrangement uses TRBV4-2 and TRBJ2-5, with D possibly matching TRBD1 (5 bases). This CDR3 contains 13 residues. Germline loops: CDR1 LGHNA, CDR2 YNFKEQ. The V end lost 0 bases, the J end lost 4 bases, and 6 bases lay between the germline ends. In DNA, the CDR3 is TGTGCCAGCAGCCAAGACAGGGTAGAGACCCAGTACTTC. Its translation is CASSQDRVETQYF.

V usage is TRBV18 and J usage is TRBJ2-7, with TRBD1 matching over 7 bases. The V gene end was trimmed by 5 bases and the J gene end by 1 base; junction bases not matched to a gene: 5. Germline V lookup: CDR1 KGHSH, CDR2 LQKENI. This CDR3 has 14 amino acids. The CDR3 region has the DNA TGTGCCAGCTCAGCCGGGACAGCTTCCTACGAGCAGTACTTC. It codes for CASSAGTASYEQYF.

The V gene is TRBV3-1 (or the pseudogene TRBV3-2), the J gene TRBJ1-1, with D tentatively TRBD1 (6 bases). Germline values: CDR1 LGHDT, CDR2 YNNKEL (reference sequence). This CDR3 spans 14 amino acids. V was cut by 7 bases and J by 4 bases, with 16 bases left in between. CDR3 residues: CASTWGQGATEAFF. CDR3 in DNA: TGTGCCAGCACCTGGGGGCAGGGAGCCACTGAAGCTTTCTTT.

The rearrangement joins TRBV9 to TRBJ2-7; 8 positions agree with TRBD2. This CDR3 spans 15 amino acids. The V gene end was trimmed by 0 bases and the J gene end by 6 bases; junction bases not matched to a gene: 8. Germline V gives CDR1 SGDLS, CDR2 YYNGEE. CDR3 residues: CASSVGISGVSEQYF. CDR3 DNA: TGTGCCAGCAGCGTAGGGATTAGCGGGGTTTCCGAGCAGTACTTC.

The chain employs TRBV29-1 and TRBJ1-1; D may be TRBD1 (6 bases). Germline CDR1 reads SQVTM; CDR2 reads ANQGSEA. The V end lost 4 bases, the J end lost 3 bases, and 9 bases lay between the germline ends. The CDR3 is 12 residues long. CDR3 protein: CSVGQEYTEAFF. For the CDR3, the DNA is TGCAGCGTTGGACAGGAATACACTGAAGCTTTCTTT. The complete variable domain, with remaining parts taken from reference TRBV29-1 and TRBJ1-1, reads SAVISQKPSRDICQRGTSLTIQCQVDSQVTMMFWYRQQPGQSLTLIATANQGSEATYESGFVIDKFPISRPNLTFSTLTVSNMSPEDSSIYLCSVGQEYTEAFFGQGTRLTVV.

The CDR3 DNA reads as TGTGCCAGCAGCCGCGGACAGGGGGCTGGCAATCAGCCCCAGCATTTT. Protein sequence: CASSRGQGAGNQPQHF. V usage is TRBV6-2 or TRBV6-3 and J usage is TRBJ1-5; 11 bases are shared with TRBD1. Germline CDR1 MNHEY, CDR2 SVGEGT. Germline trimming cut 6 bases from V and 2 bases from J; bases unmatched to any gene: 6. The length of the CDR3 is 16 residues.

The chain joins TRBV2 to TRBJ2-2; D ambiguous. With 2 bases removed from V and 1 base from J, the gap between germline ends came to 14 bases. CDR3 length: 17 amino acids. CDR1 SNHLY and CDR2 FYNNEI come from the germline V gene. The CDR3 DNA is TGTGCCAGCAGTGAAACGCGTGGAGCGCGGAACACCGGGGAGCTGTTTTTT. It encodes CASSETRGARNTGELFF.

The chain links TRBV18 to TRBJ2-4, with TRBD1 matching 9 bases. The length of the CDR3 is 16 residues. From germline, CDR1 is KGHSH and CDR2 LQKENI. Trimming cost V 3 bases and J 11 bases; bases outside gene matches: 14. CDR3 residues: CASSPLILGTGSVQYF. The CDR3 DNA is TGTGCCAGCTCACCCCTCATACTGGGGACAGGGAGCGTTCAGTACTTC.

This clone was seen more than once but under ten times. The chain carries TRBV10-3 and TRBJ2-3; D is perhaps TRBD1 or TRBD2 (5 bases each). V lost 10 bases and J lost 3, with 17 bases in between. Germline V lookup: CDR1 ENHRY, CDR2 SYGVKD. The CDR3 spans 14 residues. DNA for the CDR3: TGTGCCACCACGGGGCCTCCTACAACAGATACGCAGTATTTT. Translated: CATTGPPTTDTQYF.

The chain combines TRBV7-9 with TRBJ1-1; no definite D call. This CDR3 region has 14 residues. The germline V gene has CDR1 SEHNR and CDR2 FQNEAQ (reference sequence). Trimming left V 1 base short and J 1 base short, with 7 bases between. In DNA form, the CDR3 reads TGTGCCAGCAGCTTAGAAGGGTCGAACACTGAAGCTTTCTTT. Its protein product is CASSLEGSNTEAFF.

In nucleotides, the CDR3 is TGCGCCAGCAGTGAGTCGAGGGTTACAGGGCAAGGTGAAGCTTTCTTT. This codes for CASSESRVTGQGEAFF. J is TRBJ1-1 and V is TRBV10-1; TRBD1 is a possible D gene (6 bases). The CDR3 runs 16 residues. The germline V and J ends were trimmed by 0 bases and 7 bases, with 18 bases remaining between them. Germline CDR1 reads WNHNN; CDR2 reads SYGVQD (reference sequence).

The rearrangement joins TRBV6-2 or TRBV6-3 to TRBJ1-1; 7 bases are a match to TRBD1. Germline CDR1 MNHEY, CDR2 SVGEGT. The CDR3 is 15 residues long. After removal of 5 bases from V and 5 bases from J, the junction contained 11 bases not matched to a gene. As DNA, the CDR3 is TGTGCCAGCAGTCGGCCAAAGGGGGCGCGGACTGAAGCTTTCTTT. Amino acid sequence: CASSRPKGARTEAFF.

This clone is a singleton in its sample. Other DNA sequences in the sample encode the same CDR3. The genes are TRBV27 and TRBJ2-7; 9 nucleotides align to TRBD1. This CDR3 has 14 residues. J was trimmed by 2 bases and V by 6 bases; bases with no gene match: 5. Germline assignment: CDR1 MNHEY and CDR2 SMNVEV (reference sequence). CDR3 in DNA: TGTGCCAGCAGCTCGGACAGGGGCCCCTACGAGCAGTACTTC. Translated: CASSSDRGPYEQYF.

The rearrangement joins TRBV30 to TRBJ2-1, with TRBD2 matching 9 bases. Losses at the gene ends were 2 bases for V and 2 bases for J; bases not matched to a gene: 7. This CDR3 region has 16 residues. The germline CDR1 and CDR2 sequences are GTSNPN and SVGIG (reference sequence). CDR3 amino acids: CAWSQGAGGPYNEQFF. The CDR3 coding sequence is TGTGCCTGGAGTCAAGGCGCGGGGGGGCCCTACAATGAGCAGTTCTTC.

The V gene is TRBV6-5, the J gene TRBJ2-7; D ambiguous. Trimming took off 2 bases at V and 3 bases at J, with 17 bases between the two ends. Germline V lookup: CDR1 MNHEY, CDR2 SVGAGI. CDR3 length: 16 residues. The CDR3 DNA reads as TGTGCCAGCAGTTACGATCTAACAGTGGTGGACTACGAGCAGTACTTC. Its protein is CASSYDLTVVDYEQYF.

The rearrangement joins TRBV4-1 to TRBJ1-1; D gene ambiguous. Germline assignment: CDR1 MGHRA and CDR2 YSYEKL. With 1 base removed from V and 7 bases from J, the gap between germline ends came to 19 bases. The length of the CDR3 is 16 residues. The CDR3 sequence is CASSQGRLGRQIEAFF. CDR3 bases: TGCGCCAGCAGCCAAGGGAGATTGGGTCGGCAAATTGAAGCTTTCTTT.

The V call is TRBV6-5, the J call TRBJ2-7; D perhaps matches TRBD1 (6 bases). The germline V gene has CDR1 MNHEY and CDR2 SVGAGI. The CDR3 has 13 amino acids. The V and J ends lost 6 bases and 3 bases respectively, with 12 bases between them. The CDR3 reads CASSRDIYYEQYF. The CDR3 coding sequence is TGTGCCAGCAGCCGGGACATCTACTACGAGCAGTACTTC.

The chain has TRBV5-1 and TRBJ2-1; the D is unclear. The V gene's germline CDR1 is SGHRS and CDR2 YFSETQ. This CDR3 comprises 12 residues. Deletions cut 5 bases from V and 7 bases from J, with 10 bases between. Here the CDR3 DNA reads TGCGCCAGCAGTCTTCGAAAAAATGAGCAGTTCTTC. Residues: CASSLRKNEQFF.

This clone was recorded a few times. The CDR3 DNA reads TGTGCCAGCAGCGGTGACTCCGTGGCCCCCTCCTACAATGAGCAGTTCTTC. Amino acid sequence: CASSGDSVAPSYNEQFF. The rearrangement links TRBV9 to TRBJ2-1; the D is unclear. Germline V gene sequence: CDR1 SGDLS, CDR2 YYNGEE. Between the trimmed V and J ends, which lost 3 bases and 0 bases, there was a span of 16 bases. This CDR3 contains 17 residues.

V and J are TRBV6-4 and TRBJ2-3, with TRBD1 matching 7 bases. The V gene end was trimmed by 5 bases and the J gene end by 0 bases; junction bases not matched to a gene: 5. The germline gives CDR1 MRHNA, CDR2 SNTAGT. The CDR3 has 15 residues. CDR3 bases: TGTGCCAGCAGTCCCGGGACAGCCAGCACAGATACGCAGTATTTT. It translates to CASSPGTASTDTQYF.

This clone turned up a few times. The chain employs TRBV9 and TRBJ1-5; 8 positions match TRBD1. The CDR3 length is 18 residues. Germline trimming cut 0 bases from V and 4 bases from J; bases unmatched to any gene: 12. Germline CDR1 reads SGDLS; CDR2 reads YYNGEE. CDR3: CASSVDVGQGRGNQPQHF. The CDR3 nucleotides are TGTGCCAGCAGCGTAGATGTTGGACAGGGCCGAGGGAATCAGCCCCAGCATTTT.

This clone appeared a few times. V and J are TRBV28 and TRBJ1-1; 7 nucleotides align to TRBD1. The CDR3 runs 18 residues. V trimming: 3 bases; J trimming: 5 bases; junction bases outside the gene matches: 18. Germline CDR1 is MDHEN and CDR2 is SYDVKM. Written as DNA, the CDR3 is TGTGCCAGCAGTTTCGGCTCCGGGACAGCCGCGCGTTGGACTGAAGCTTTCTTT. This gives the protein CASSFGSGTAARWTEAFF.

This rearrangement joins TRBV5-1 to TRBJ1-3; possible D gene TRBD1, 6 bases. The CDR3 sequence is 15 residues long. V was trimmed by 4 bases and J by 3 bases, leaving 14 bases between them. CDR1 and CDR2 from the germline V gene are SGHRS and YFSETQ. CDR3 residues: CASSTSGDFGNTIYF. CDR3 bases: TGCGCCAGCAGCACGTCAGGGGACTTTGGAAACACCATATATTTT.

This clone was counted once. The V and J genes are TRBV6-5 and TRBJ2-3, with D tentatively TRBD1 (6 bases). In germline, CDR1 is MNHEY, CDR2 SVGAGI. Trimming left V 6 bases short and J 2 bases short, with 12 bases between. CDR3 length: 14 amino acids. CDR3 loop: CASRLGAPTDTQYF. In DNA, the CDR3 is TGTGCCAGCAGGTTGGGGGCGCCCACAGATACGCAGTATTTT.

This sequence joins TRBV30 and TRBJ2-3; a weak D match, TRBD2 (7 bases). Trimming left V 0 bases short and J 0 bases short, with 10 bases between. The V gene's germline CDR1 is GTSNPN and CDR2 SVGIG (reference sequence). The CDR3 extends over 15 amino acids. The DNA of the CDR3 is TGTGCCTGGAGTGTAGGGGGGGCTAGCACAGATACGCAGTATTTT. Residues: CAWSVGGASTDTQYF.